Listed below are T cell receptor beta chains from one sample, sequenced in a study of blood T cell repertoires in COVID-19. The protocol was immunoSEQ multiplex PCR, while the TCRdb copy is restricted to in-frame clones and leaves out a portion. Found here are about 150,000 clones, approximately 83% of them singletons; the top ten hold 9.5% to 13%. Input material: peripheral blood. These receptors all stem from a woman aged 60-75 years with COVID-19, enrolled during active disease. Each CDR3 is given with its conserved first and last residue. A D gene is named only where the DNA matches it firmly. Rows may omit the clone size; those that give it use once, few, many or a size class.

clone_size	v_call	cdr3_length	d_call	j_call	cdr3_nt	cdr3_aa
NA	TRBV5-1	15	TRBD2	TRBJ2-3	TGCGCCAGCAGCCCGGGACTAGCGAGCACAGATACGCAGTATTTT	CASSPGLASTDTQYF
NA	TRBV6-1	15	TRBD1	TRBJ1-3	TGTGCCAGCAGTGAAGTCAGGGGGCCTGGAAACACCATATATTTT	CASSEVRGPGNTIYF
NA	TRBV6-2/TRBV6-3	15	TRBD2	TRBJ2-7	TGTGCCAGCAGTCCCCTTGGAAGCGGGAGTTTCGAGCAGTACTTC	CASSPLGSGSFEQYF
NA	TRBV7-3	14	NA	TRBJ2-2	TGTGCCAGCAGCTATCCAGGGCGTCCCGGGGAGCTGTTTTTT	CASSYPGRPGELFF
NA	TRBV6-1	13	NA	TRBJ1-1	TGTGCCAGCAGTGATAGGGGTAACACTGAAGCTTTCTTT	CASSDRGNTEAFF
NA	TRBV14	14	NA	TRBJ1-1	TGTGCCAGCAGCCAATATCAACAGGGCTTTGAAGCTTTCTTT	CASSQYQQGFEAFF
NA	TRBV4-2	15	NA	TRBJ1-5	TGTGCCAGCAGCCAAGATCGGGGTGTCAATCAGCCCCAGCATTTT	CASSQDRGVNQPQHF
NA	TRBV19	15	NA	TRBJ2-7	TGTGCCAGTAGTAACAGCCCGGGGGAGACCTACGAGCAGTACTTC	CASSNSPGETYEQYF
few	TRBV25-1	12	NA	TRBJ1-2	TGTGCCAGCAGCACGGAGGGAAGAGGCTACACCTTC	CASSTEGRGYTF
NA	TRBV9	14	TRBD1	TRBJ1-4	TGTGCCAGCAGTGAGGGGGCGGTCAATGAAAAACTGTTTTTT	CASSEGAVNEKLFF
NA	TRBV3-1/TRBV3-2	16	NA	TRBJ2-2	TGTGCCAGCAGCCAAGAGGTTAGCGGATACACCGGGGAGCTGTTTTTT	CASSQEVSGYTGELFF
NA	TRBV3-1/TRBV3-2	15	NA	TRBJ1-6	TGTGCCAGCAGCCCGACATTGGGGGGGAATTCACCCCTCCACTTT	CASSPTLGGNSPLHF
NA	TRBV7-8	14	NA	TRBJ1-2	TGTGCCAGCAGCTCGCTGACCAGCGGCTATGGCTACACCTTC	CASSSLTSGYGYTF
few	TRBV5-6	16	NA	TRBJ1-3	TGTGCCAGCAGCTTCCGGGATTCGAGCTCTGGAAACACCATATATTTT	CASSFRDSSSGNTIYF
NA	TRBV15	13	NA	TRBJ2-7	TGTGCCACCAGCAGACCGGACAGATACGAGCAGTACTTC	CATSRPDRYEQYF
NA	TRBV12-5	15	NA	TRBJ1-1	TGTGCTAGTGGTTTGAACCCCGCGGGGAACACTGAAGCTTTCTTT	CASGLNPAGNTEAFF
NA	TRBV5-1	13	TRBD1	TRBJ1-2	TGCGCCAGCAGCCCCGGGACAGTCTATGGCTACACCTTC	CASSPGTVYGYTF
NA	TRBV5-1	15	NA	TRBJ1-1	TGCGCCAGCAGCTTGGATCCGGGGATGAACACTGAAGCTTTCTTT	CASSLDPGMNTEAFF
NA	TRBV6-5	15	TRBD1	TRBJ1-1	TGTGCCAGCAGTTACGGGACAGGACTGAACACTGAAGCTTTCTTT	CASSYGTGLNTEAFF
NA	TRBV2	13	TRBD1	TRBJ1-6	TGTGCCAGCAGGGAGGGGGCGGGCTCACCCCTCCACTTT	CASREGAGSPLHF
NA	TRBV3-1/TRBV3-2	18	TRBD1	TRBJ1-2	TGTGCCAGCAGCGGACGGGACAGGGGGGTTTACTGGGGCTATGGCTACACCTTC	CASSGRDRGVYWGYGYTF
NA	TRBV5-1	16	NA	TRBJ1-1	TGCGCCAGCAGCTTGGAAGGGGTTATAATGAACACTGAAGCTTTCTTT	CASSLEGVIMNTEAFF
NA	TRBV29-1	12	NA	TRBJ1-2	TGCAGCGTTGCCTATTCAGGGAAAGGCTACACCTTC	CSVAYSGKGYTF
NA	TRBV7-9	13	TRBD1	TRBJ1-2	TGTGCCAGCAGCTTTCAGGGGGCTGATGGCTACACCTTC	CASSFQGADGYTF
many	TRBV6-2/TRBV6-3	15	NA	TRBJ1-2	TGTGCCAGCAGTTACTCGACAAGCCAAATATATGGCTACACCTTC	CASSYSTSQIYGYTF
NA	TRBV19	14	TRBD1	TRBJ1-6	TGTGCCAGTTCGACAGGGTACGAAAATTCACCCCTCCACTTT	CASSTGYENSPLHF